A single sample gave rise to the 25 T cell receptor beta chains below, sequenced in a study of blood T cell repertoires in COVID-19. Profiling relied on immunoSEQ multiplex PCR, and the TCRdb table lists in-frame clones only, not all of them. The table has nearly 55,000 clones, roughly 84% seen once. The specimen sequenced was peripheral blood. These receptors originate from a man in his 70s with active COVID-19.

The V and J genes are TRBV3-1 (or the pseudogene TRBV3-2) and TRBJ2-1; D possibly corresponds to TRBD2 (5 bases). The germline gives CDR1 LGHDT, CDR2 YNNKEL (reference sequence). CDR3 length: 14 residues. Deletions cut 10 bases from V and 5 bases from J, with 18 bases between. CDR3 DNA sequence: TGTGCCAAGCCATTGACGGGGTCCGACAATGAGCAGTTCTTC. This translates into CAKPLTGSDNEQFF.

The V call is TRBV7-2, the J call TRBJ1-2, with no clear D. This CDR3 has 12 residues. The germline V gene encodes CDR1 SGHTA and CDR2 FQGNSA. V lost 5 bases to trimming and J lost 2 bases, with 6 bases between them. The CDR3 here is CASSQENYGYTF. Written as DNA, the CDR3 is TGTGCCAGCAGCCAAGAGAACTATGGCTACACCTTC.

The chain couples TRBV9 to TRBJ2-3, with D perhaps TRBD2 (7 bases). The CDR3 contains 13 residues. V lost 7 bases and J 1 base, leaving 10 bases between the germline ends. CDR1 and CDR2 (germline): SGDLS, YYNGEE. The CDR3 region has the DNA TGTGCCAGCGGGGGGGCGGGCACAGATACGCAGTATTTT. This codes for CASGGAGTDTQYF.

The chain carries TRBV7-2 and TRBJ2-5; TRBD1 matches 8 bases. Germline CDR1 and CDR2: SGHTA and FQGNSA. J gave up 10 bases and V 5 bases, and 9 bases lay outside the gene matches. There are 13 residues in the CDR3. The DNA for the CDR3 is TGTGCCAGCAGCCGAGGACAGGGTGGCGGCCAGTACTTC. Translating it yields CASSRGQGGGQYF.

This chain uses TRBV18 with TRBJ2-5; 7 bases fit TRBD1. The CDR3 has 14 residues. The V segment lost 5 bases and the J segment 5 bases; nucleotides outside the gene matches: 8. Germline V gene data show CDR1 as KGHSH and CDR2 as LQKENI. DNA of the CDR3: TGTGCCAGCTCATTGTACAGGGGCCGCGAGACCCAGTACTTC. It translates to CASSLYRGRETQYF.

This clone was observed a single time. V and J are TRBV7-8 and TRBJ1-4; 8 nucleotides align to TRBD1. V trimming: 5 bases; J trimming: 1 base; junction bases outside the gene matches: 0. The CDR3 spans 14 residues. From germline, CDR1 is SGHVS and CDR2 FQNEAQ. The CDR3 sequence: CASSTGGTNEKLFF. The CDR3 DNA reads TGTGCCAGCAGCACAGGGGGAACTAATGAAAAACTGTTTTTT.

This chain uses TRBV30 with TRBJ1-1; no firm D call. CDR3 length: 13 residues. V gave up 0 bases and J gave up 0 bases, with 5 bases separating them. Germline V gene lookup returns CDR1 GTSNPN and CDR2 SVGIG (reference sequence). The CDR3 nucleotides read TGTGCCTGGAGTGTACAGATGAACACTGAAGCTTTCTTT. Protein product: CAWSVQMNTEAFF. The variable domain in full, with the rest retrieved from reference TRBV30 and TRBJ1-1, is SQTIHQWPATLVQPVGSPLSLECTVEGTSNPNLYWYRQAAGRGLQLLFYSVGIGQISSEVPQNLSASRPQDRQFILSSKKLLLSDSGFYLCAWSVQMNTEAFFGQGTRLTVV.

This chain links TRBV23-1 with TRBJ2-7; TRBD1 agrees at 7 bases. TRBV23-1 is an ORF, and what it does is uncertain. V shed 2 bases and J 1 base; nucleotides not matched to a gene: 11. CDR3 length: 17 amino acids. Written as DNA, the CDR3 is TGCGCCAGCAGTCAACCCCCTGGGACAGTTGATTCCTACGAGCAGTACTTC. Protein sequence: CASSQPPGTVDSYEQYF.

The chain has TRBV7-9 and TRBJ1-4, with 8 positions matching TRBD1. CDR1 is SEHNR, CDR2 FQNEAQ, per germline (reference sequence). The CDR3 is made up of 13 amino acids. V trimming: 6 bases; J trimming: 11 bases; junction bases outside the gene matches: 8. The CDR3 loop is CASSLDRGQKLFF. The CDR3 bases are TGTGCCAGCAGTCTAGACAGGGGTCAGAAACTGTTTTTT.

The CDR3 DNA reads TGTGCCAGCAGCCCTTACAGGTTCGCCGGGGAGCTGTTTTTT. Translating gives CASSPYRFAGELFF. This chain uses TRBV5-4 with TRBJ2-2; perhaps TRBD1 as D (5 bases). Germline CDR1 is SGHNT and CDR2 is YYREEE (reference sequence). The CDR3 is made up of 14 amino acids. Trimming shortened V by 4 bases and J by 6 bases, and 13 bases separated the two germline ends. The full variable domain, its missing parts supplied by reference TRBV5-4 and TRBJ2-2, is ETGVTQSPTHLIKTRGQQVTLRCSSQSGHNTVSWYQQALGQGPQFIFQYYREEENGRGNFPPRFSGLQFPNYSSELNVNALELDDSALYLCASSPYRFAGELFFGEGSRLTVL.

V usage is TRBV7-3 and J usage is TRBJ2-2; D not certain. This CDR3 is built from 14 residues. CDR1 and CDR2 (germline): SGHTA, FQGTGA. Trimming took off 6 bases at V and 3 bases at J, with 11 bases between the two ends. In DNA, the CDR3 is TGTGCCAGCAGTACCTCACTACACACCGGGGAGCTGTTTTTT. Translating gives CASSTSLHTGELFF. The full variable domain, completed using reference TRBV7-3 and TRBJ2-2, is GAGVSQTPSNKVTEKGKYVELRCDPISGHTALYWYRQSLGQGPEFLIYFQGTGAADDSGLPNDRFFAVRPEGSVSTLKIQRTERGDSAVYLCASSTSLHTGELFFGEGSRLTVL.

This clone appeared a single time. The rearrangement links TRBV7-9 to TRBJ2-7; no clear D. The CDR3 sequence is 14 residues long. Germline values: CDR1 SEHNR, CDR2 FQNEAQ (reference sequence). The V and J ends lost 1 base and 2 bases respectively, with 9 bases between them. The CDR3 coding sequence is TGTGCCAGCAGCTTAGTAGTGCCCCCCTACGAGCAGTACTTC. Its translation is CASSLVVPPYEQYF.

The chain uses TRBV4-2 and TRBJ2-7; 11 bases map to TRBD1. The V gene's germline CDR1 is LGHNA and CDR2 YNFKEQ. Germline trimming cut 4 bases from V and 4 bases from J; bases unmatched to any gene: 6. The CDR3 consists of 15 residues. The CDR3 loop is CASSPPGQGGYEQYF. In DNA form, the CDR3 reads TGTGCCAGCAGCCCCCCGGGACAGGGGGGGTACGAGCAGTACTTC.

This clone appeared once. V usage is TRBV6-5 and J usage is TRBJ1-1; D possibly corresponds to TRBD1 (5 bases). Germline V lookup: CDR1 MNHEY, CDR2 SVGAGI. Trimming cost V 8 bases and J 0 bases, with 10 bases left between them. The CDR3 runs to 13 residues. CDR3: CASGRQMNTEAFF. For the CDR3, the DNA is TGTGCCAGCGGCCGACAGATGAACACTGAAGCTTTCTTT.

Here the CDR3 reads CASSSRGQGLRGAYEQYF. DNA of the CDR3: TGTGCCAGCAGTTCGAGAGGACAGGGGCTCCGTGGAGCCTACGAGCAGTACTTC. V usage is TRBV27 and J usage is TRBJ2-7; TRBD1 agrees at 9 bases. This CDR3 spans 18 amino acids. The germline gives CDR1 MNHEY, CDR2 SMNVEV (reference sequence). J lost 2 bases, V lost 4 bases, and 15 bases had no gene match.

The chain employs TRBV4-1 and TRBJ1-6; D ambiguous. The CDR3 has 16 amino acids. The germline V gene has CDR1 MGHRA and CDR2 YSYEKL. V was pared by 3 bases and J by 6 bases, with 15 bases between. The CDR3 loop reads CASSHGRGPSNSPLHF. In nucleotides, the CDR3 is TGCGCCAGCAGCCACGGACGAGGGCCTAGTAATTCACCCCTCCACTTT.

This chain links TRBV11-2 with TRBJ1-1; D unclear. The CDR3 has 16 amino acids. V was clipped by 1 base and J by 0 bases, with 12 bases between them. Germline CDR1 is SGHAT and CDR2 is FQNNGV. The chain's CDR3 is CASSLGLRELNTEAFF. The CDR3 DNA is TGTGCCAGCAGCTTAGGGTTGCGGGAGCTGAACACTGAAGCTTTCTTT.

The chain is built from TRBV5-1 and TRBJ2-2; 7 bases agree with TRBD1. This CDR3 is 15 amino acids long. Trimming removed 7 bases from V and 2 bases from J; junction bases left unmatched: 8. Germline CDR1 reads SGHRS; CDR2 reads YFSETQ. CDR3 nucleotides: TGCGCCAGCGGAACGGGACAGAGTAACACCGGGGAGCTGTTTTTT. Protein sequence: CASGTGQSNTGELFF.

CDR3 loop: CASSSPLAGGADTQYF. The CDR3, as DNA: TGTGCCAGCAGCTCCCCCCTAGCGGGGGGCGCAGATACGCAGTATTTT. The V call is TRBV7-6, the J call TRBJ2-3; the match to TRBD2 covers 11 bases. CDR3 length: 16 amino acids. V shed 4 bases and J 4 bases; nucleotides not matched to a gene: 7. Germline-derived CDR1 and CDR2 are SGHVS and FNYEAQ.

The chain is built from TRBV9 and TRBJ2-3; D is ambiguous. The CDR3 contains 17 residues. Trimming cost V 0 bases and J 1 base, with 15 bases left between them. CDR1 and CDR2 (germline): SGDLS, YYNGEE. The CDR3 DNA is TGTGCCAGCAGCGTAGCGGTAGGTGGAGTCGGCACAGATACGCAGTATTTT. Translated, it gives CASSVAVGGVGTDTQYF. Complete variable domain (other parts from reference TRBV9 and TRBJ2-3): DSGVTQTPKHLITATGQRVTLRCSPRSGDLSVYWYQQSLDQGLQFLIQYYNGEERAKGNILERFSAQQFPDLHSELNLSSLELGDSALYFCASSVAVGGVGTDTQYFGPGTRLTVL.

The CDR3 nucleotides read TGCGCCAGCAGCCAAGATGGGGGGTTGACTGAAGCTTTCTTT. Translating gives CASSQDGGLTEAFF. V gene TRBV4-3 combines with J gene TRBJ1-1; D is possibly TRBD1 (5 bases). The V end lost 0 bases, the J end lost 5 bases, and 10 bases lay between the germline ends. The germline CDR1 and CDR2 sequences are LGHNA and YSLEER. This CDR3 is built from 14 residues.

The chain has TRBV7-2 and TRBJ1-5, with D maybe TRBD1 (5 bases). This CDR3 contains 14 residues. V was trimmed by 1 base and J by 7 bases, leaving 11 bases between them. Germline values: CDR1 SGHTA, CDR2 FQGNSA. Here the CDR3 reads CASSLVGPGQPQHF. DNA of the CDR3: TGTGCCAGCAGCTTAGTAGGCCCAGGGCAGCCCCAGCATTTT.

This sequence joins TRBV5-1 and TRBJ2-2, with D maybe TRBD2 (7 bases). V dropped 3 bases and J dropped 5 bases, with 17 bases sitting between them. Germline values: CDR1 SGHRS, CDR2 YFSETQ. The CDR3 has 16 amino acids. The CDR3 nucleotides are TGCGCCAGCAGCTCGGGGTCGCGGGGGCGGACCGGGGAGCTGTTTTTT. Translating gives CASSSGSRGRTGELFF.

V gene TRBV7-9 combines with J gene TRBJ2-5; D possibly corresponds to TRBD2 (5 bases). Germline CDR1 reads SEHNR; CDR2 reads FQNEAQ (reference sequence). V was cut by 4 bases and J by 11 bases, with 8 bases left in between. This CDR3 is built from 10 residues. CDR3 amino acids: CASSSGMQYF. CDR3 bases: TGTGCCAGCAGCTCGGGGATGCAGTACTTC.

The CDR3 protein is CASSPGGAPSNQPQHF. CDR3 in DNA: TGTGCCAGCAGCCCCGGGGGAGCACCTAGCAATCAGCCCCAGCATTTT. This rearrangement joins TRBV7-2 to TRBJ1-5; D perhaps matches TRBD1 (5 bases). From germline, CDR1 is SGHTA and CDR2 FQGNSA. The ends were cut back, 5 bases at V and 0 bases at J, with 14 bases in the middle. This CDR3 region has 16 residues.